Following are 18 T cell receptor beta chains from one sample sequenced in a study of naive and memory T cell subsets. Study observations and caveats: Especially in CD8 cells, naive repertoires contained a few larger clonotypes, possibly CD45RA-re-expressing memory cells.

The antigens these receptors bind are not known. The beta constant-region primer was an equimolar mix of two oligonucleotides covering TRBC1 and TRBC2. Four rounds of PCR amplified the ligated cDNA using nested alpha and beta constant-region primers plus SP2. TCRdb re-called the UMI-ligation and nested PCR reads through MiXCR, storing one row per CDR3 protein. This sample carries 85,000 to 130,000 distinct CDR3 sequences, roughly 15% of them seen once, and the ten largest clones take approximately 3%. Material: naive CD8+ T cells from blood. The source of these receptors is a human donor in good health.

This clonotype appeared a few times. The V and J genes are TRBV7-2 and TRBJ2-1; TRBD2 matches 11 bases. The CDR3 extends over 15 amino acids. The J segment lost 6 bases and the V segment lost 6 bases, leaving 7 bases of the junction unmatched. Germline-derived CDR1 and CDR2 are SGHTA and FQGNSA. The CDR3 coding sequence is TGTGCCAGCAGAATAGCGGGGGGGCGTTCCAATGAGCAGTTCTTC. Protein product: CASRIAGGRSNEQFF.

This clonotype was observed many times. The chain links TRBV21-1 to TRBJ1-1. TRBV21-1 is assigned pseudogene status. The CDR3 consists of 16 residues. The DNA for the CDR3 is TGTGCCAGCAGCTTAAAAATCGTGTTTCGGAACACTGAAGCTTTCTTT. It yields the protein CASSLKIVFRNTEAFF.

This clonotype was seen many times. The chain employs TRBV29-1 and TRBJ2-3; 10 bases fit TRBD1. This CDR3 has 17 residues. Germline-derived CDR1 and CDR2 are SQVTM and ANQGSEA. V was pared by 2 bases and J by 6 bases, with 14 bases of the junction left unmatched. The DNA of the CDR3 is TGCAGCGTTGAAAGGGGGGTGGGACAGGGGATGGCGGATACGCAGTATTTT. Translated: CSVERGVGQGMADTQYF.

CDR3 loop: CASSQEDSGTYEQYF. Written as DNA, the CDR3 is TGTGCCAGCAGCCAAGAGGATTCAGGCACCTACGAGCAGTACTTC. This chain links TRBV4-2 with TRBJ2-7; D unresolved. The germline V and J ends were trimmed by 0 bases and 2 bases, with 11 bases remaining between them. The germline V gene has CDR1 LGHNA and CDR2 YNFKEQ. This CDR3 has 15 amino acids.

The rearrangement links TRBV15 to TRBJ2-1; no definite D call. The CDR3 has 14 amino acids. Trimming left V 0 bases short and J 10 bases short, with 13 bases between. Germline V gene data show CDR1 as LNHNV and CDR2 as YYDKDF (reference sequence). Written as DNA, the CDR3 is TGTGCCACCAGCAGAGATGCGACTCCAAAGGAGCAGTTCTTC. Its translation: CATSRDATPKEQFF. The variable domain in full, with the rest retrieved from reference TRBV15 and TRBJ2-1, is DAMVIQNPRYQVTQFGKPVTLSCSQTLNHNVMYWYQQKSSQAPKLLFHYYDKDFNNEADTPDNFQSRRPNTSFCFLDIRSPGLGDTAMYLCATSRDATPKEQFFGPGTRLTVL.

This clonotype was recorded a few times. V usage is TRBV4-3 and J usage is TRBJ1-1; no definite D call. Germline V gene lookup returns CDR1 LGHNA and CDR2 YSLEER. This CDR3 has 16 residues. Trimming cost V 0 bases and J 4 bases, with 15 bases left between them. The CDR3 loop reads CASSQDRKVSGTEAFF. The CDR3 region has the DNA TGCGCCAGCAGCCAAGATAGGAAGGTTTCGGGCACTGAAGCTTTCTTT.

This clonotype was seen repeatedly, ten times or more. In DNA form, the CDR3 reads TGCGCCAGCAGCCAAGGAGGGCTCACCCTCACAGATACGCAGTATTTT. Protein: CASSQGGLTLTDTQYF. This sequence joins TRBV4-3 and TRBJ2-3; D possibly corresponds to TRBD2 (5 bases). V gave up 1 base and J gave up 2 bases, with 13 bases separating them. Germline CDR1 reads LGHNA; CDR2 reads YSLEER. This CDR3 contains 16 residues.

The rearrangement links TRBV2 to TRBJ2-7, with a possible D match to TRBD2 (6 bases). Germline assignment: CDR1 SNHLY and CDR2 FYNNEI. V was cut by 1 base and J by 7 bases, with 11 bases left in between. This CDR3 has 13 amino acids. The CDR3 is CASSEGGGFEQYF. The CDR3 DNA sequence: TGTGCCAGCAGTGAAGGGGGAGGTTTTGAGCAGTACTTC.

In its sample, this clonotype was seen many times. V and J are TRBV4-3 and TRBJ1-1; D is undetermined. CDR3 length: 14 amino acids. Trimming stripped 4 bases from V and 0 bases from J, with 9 bases between. CDR1 is LGHNA and CDR2 is YSLEER in the germline V gene. The DNA for the CDR3 is TGCGCCAGCAGCCTAGGCCGCATGAACACTGAAGCTTTCTTT. Its protein is CASSLGRMNTEAFF.

The J gene is TRBJ2-1, the V gene TRBV19; 8 nucleotides line up with TRBD2. The CDR3 extends over 16 amino acids. V shed 5 bases and J 8 bases; nucleotides not matched to a gene: 14. Germline values: CDR1 LNHDA, CDR2 SQIVND (reference sequence). Here the CDR3 DNA reads TGTGCCAGTAGTTACGGGACTAGTTGGTTTAGCGATGAGCAGTTCTTC. Translation gives CASSYGTSWFSDEQFF.

This chain uses TRBV19 with TRBJ2-1; no definite D call. CDR3 length equals 9 residues. V shed 7 bases and J shed 10 bases, with 5 bases lying between them. The germline gives CDR1 LNHDA, CDR2 SQIVND (reference sequence). For the CDR3, the DNA is TGTGCCAGTAATCTAGAGCAGTTCTTC. This encodes CASNLEQFF.

This clonotype was seen ten or more times. This chain links TRBV7-2 with TRBJ2-3; D unclear. The V gene's germline CDR1 is SGHTA and CDR2 FQGNSA. The CDR3 has 16 residues. Trimming stripped 5 bases from V and 6 bases from J, with 21 bases between. The CDR3 loop reads CASSGGPMTFSDTQYF. The DNA of the CDR3 is TGTGCCAGCAGCGGCGGACCGATGACCTTTTCGGATACGCAGTATTTT. Variable domain in full (rest from reference TRBV7-2 and TRBJ2-3): GAGVSQSPSNKVTEKGKDVELRCDPISGHTALYWYRQSLGQGLEFLIYFQGNSAPDKSGLPSDRFSAERTGGSVSTLTIQRTQQEDSAVYLCASSGGPMTFSDTQYFGPGTRLTVL.

This chain uses TRBV20-1 with TRBJ2-7; TRBD2 is a possible D gene (5 bases). V was trimmed by 1 base and J by 0 bases, leaving 7 bases between them. The CDR3 consists of 13 residues. Germline CDR1 and CDR2: DFQATT and SNEGSKA (reference sequence). The DNA of the CDR3 is TGCAGTGCTAGAGTCGACTACTCCTACGAGCAGTACTTC. Encoded protein: CSARVDYSYEQYF.

This clonotype occurred many times. The chain is built from TRBV7-9 and TRBJ1-4; TRBD1 is a possible D gene (5 bases). Germline-derived CDR1 and CDR2 are SEHNR and FQNEAQ (reference sequence). CDR3 size: 12 residues. Trimming took off 5 bases at V and 10 bases at J, with 11 bases between the two ends. The DNA for the CDR3 is TGTGCCAGCAGCACAGGAGATATAAAACTGTTTTTT. Amino acids: CASSTGDIKLFF.

This clonotype was seen a handful of times. V gene TRBV7-6 combines with J gene TRBJ2-7; 11 nucleotides line up with TRBD2. The CDR3 loop spans 19 amino acids. The trim removed 5 bases at V and 0 bases at J, leaving 15 bases unmatched. CDR1 SGHVS and CDR2 FNYEAQ come from the germline V gene. Written as DNA, the CDR3 is TGTGCCAGCAGCACCCGGACTAGCGGGCCAGCGCCCGGCTCCTACGAGCAGTACTTC. Amino acids: CASSTRTSGPAPGSYEQYF.

This chain links TRBV25-1 with TRBJ1-2; TRBD1 matches at 10 bases. CDR1 is MGHDK and CDR2 is SYGVNS in the germline V gene. Trimming cost V 4 bases and J 6 bases; bases outside gene matches: 2. There are 13 residues in the CDR3. CDR3 amino acids: CASSVGTGDGYTF. DNA for the CDR3: TGTGCCAGCAGTGTCGGGACAGGGGATGGCTACACCTTC.

This clonotype was observed at least ten times. The chain is built from TRBV6-6 and TRBJ2-3; unclear D gene. Germline V gene sequence: CDR1 MNHNY, CDR2 SVGAGI (reference sequence). V lost 0 bases and J 4 bases, leaving 8 bases between the germline ends. CDR3 length: 14 residues. CDR3 loop: CASSYSRTADTQYF. CDR3 bases: TGTGCCAGCAGTTACTCGAGGACGGCAGATACGCAGTATTTT.

The V call is TRBV3-1, the J call TRBJ2-7; 7 bases line up with TRBD1. Unmatched junction bases numbered 9, after V lost 0 bases and J lost 4 bases. This CDR3 has 16 residues. Germline lookup yields CDR1 LGHDT and CDR2 YNNKEL (reference sequence). The CDR3 sequence is CASSQEATGFLYEQYF. CDR3 bases: TGTGCCAGCAGCCAAGAGGCGACAGGGTTTTTGTACGAGCAGTACTTC.